This passage covers 18 T cell receptor beta chains from one sample sequenced in a study of vaccination effects on CD4 cells after COVID-19. Peptide-pool stimulation followed by sequencing identified expanded antigen-specific CD4+ clonotypes in the ViraFEST assay. Culture lasted under 13 days before CD4+ T cell isolation. Assay used: immunoSEQ multiplex PCR; TCRdb lists only in-frame clones, some missing. The repertoire has about 79,000 clones, roughly 72% of them found once; the top ten carry 1.5% to 2%. These TCRs are of unknown antigen specificity. Sequences were derived from CD4+ T cells from PBMCs cultured with HCoV-229E spike peptides, sampled before COVID-19 vaccination. Receptors were obtained from a human donor who received a COVID-19 vaccine.

J is TRBJ2-5 and V is TRBV2; the match to TRBD2 covers 8 bases. This CDR3 region has 14 residues. Germline lookup yields CDR1 SNHLY and CDR2 FYNNEI. Trimming removed 5 bases from V and 4 bases from J; junction bases left unmatched: 6. CDR3 sequence (DNA): TGTGCCAGCAGTCTCGGCGGGGGGCCAGAGACCCAGTACTTC. Its translation is CASSLGGGPETQYF.

This chain joins TRBV7-8 and TRBJ2-3, with a tentative D call TRBD2 (7 bases). V lost 7 bases and J 2 bases, leaving 16 bases between the germline ends. Germline values: CDR1 SGHVS, CDR2 FQNEAQ. This CDR3 has 15 residues. The CDR3 sequence: CASTILRGPTDTQYF. CDR3 DNA sequence: TGTGCCAGCACCATCCTGCGGGGGCCCACAGATACGCAGTATTTT. Full variable domain (missing parts from reference TRBV7-8 and TRBJ2-3): GAGVSQSPRYKVAKRGQDVALRCDPISGHVSLFWYQQALGQGPEFLTYFQNEAQLDKSGLPSDRFFAERPEGSVSTLKIQRTQQEDSAVYLCASTILRGPTDTQYFGPGTRLTVL.

This chain connects TRBV12-3 or TRBV12-4 to TRBJ2-5, with D uncertain. The V end lost 1 base, the J end lost 4 bases, and 4 bases lay between the germline ends. The CDR3 length is 12 residues. CDR3 coding DNA: TGTGCCAGCAGTTTAGAAGGAGAGACCCAGTACTTC. It yields the protein CASSLEGETQYF.

This rearrangement joins TRBV7-8 to TRBJ1-5; TRBD1 agrees at 10 bases. The CDR3 is made up of 18 amino acids. The trim removed 6 bases at V and 0 bases at J, leaving 11 bases unmatched. Germline-derived CDR1 and CDR2 are SGHVS and FQNEAQ. The CDR3 reads CASRSTTGGLYSNQPQHF. CDR3 DNA sequence: TGTGCCAGCAGATCTACGACAGGGGGCCTGTATAGCAATCAGCCCCAGCATTTT.

This chain joins TRBV18 and TRBJ2-7; possibly TRBD1 for D (5 bases). Germline CDR1 reads KGHSH; CDR2 reads LQKENI. The CDR3 sequence is 13 residues long. Trimming removed 6 bases from V and 5 bases from J, with 14 bases in between. The CDR3 protein is CASSLSQGDEQYV. The CDR3 region has the DNA TGTGCCAGCTCTCTCTCCCAAGGGGACGAGCAGTACGTC.

The chain combines TRBV19 with TRBJ2-2, with D perhaps TRBD1 or TRBD2 (5 bases each). The germline CDR1 and CDR2 sequences are LNHDA and SQIVND (reference sequence). The length of the CDR3 is 15 residues. Trimming cost V 6 bases and J 0 bases, with 11 bases left between them. CDR3 loop: CASRRDRTNTGELFF. The CDR3 bases are TGTGCCAGTAGAAGGGACCGCACGAACACCGGGGAGCTGTTTTTT.

The chain has TRBV2 and TRBJ1-1; tentative D call: TRBD1 (6 bases). The CDR3 totals 12 residues. Germline V CDR1 and CDR2: SNHLY, FYNNEI. Trimming took off 6 bases at V and 5 bases at J, with 10 bases between the two ends. For the CDR3, the DNA is TGTGCCAGCAGGGCACAGGGAACTGAAGCTTTCTTT. Amino acid sequence: CASRAQGTEAFF.

CDR3 sequence reads: CASSWGSGGEHEQFF. The CDR3 DNA follows: TGTGCCAGCAGTTGGGGTAGCGGGGGGGAGCATGAGCAGTTCTTC. V is TRBV2 and J is TRBJ2-1; TRBD2 agrees at 11 bases. J was trimmed by 8 bases and V by 5 bases; bases with no gene match: 8. The germline V gene has CDR1 SNHLY and CDR2 FYNNEI. The CDR3 consists of 15 residues.

The chain joins TRBV18 to TRBJ1-2; a possible D gene is TRBD1 (6 bases). V was trimmed by 5 bases and J by 8 bases, leaving 15 bases between them. The CDR3 runs 13 residues. Per germline, CDR1 KGHSH and CDR2 LQKENI. CDR3 residues: CASSSNREEGYTF. CDR3 coding DNA: TGTGCCAGCTCATCGAACAGGGAGGAAGGCTACACCTTC. Full variable domain (missing parts from reference TRBV18 and TRBJ1-2): NAGVMQNPRHLVRRRGQEARLRCSPMKGHSHVYWYRQLPEEGLKFMVYLQKENIIDESGMPKERFSAEFPKEGPSILRIQQVVRGDSAAYFCASSSNREEGYTFGSGTRLTVV.

J is TRBJ2-3 and V is TRBV7-2; D may be TRBD1 (6 bases). V lost 1 base and J 6 bases, leaving 23 bases between the germline ends. CDR1 and CDR2 from the germline V gene are SGHTA and FQGNSA. The CDR3 has 18 amino acids. The CDR3 sequence: CASSLGLGTKHFGDTQYF. The CDR3 region has the DNA TGTGCCAGCAGCTTAGGGCTCGGGACAAAGCACTTTGGCGATACGCAGTATTTT.

The J gene is TRBJ1-4, the V gene TRBV27, with D unclear. Germline values: CDR1 MNHEY, CDR2 SMNVEV (reference sequence). The CDR3 sequence is 14 residues long. The V end was cut by 5 bases, the J end by 7 bases, with 14 bases between. DNA of the CDR3: TGTGCCAGCAGTACTCCTAGGACGGGTGAAAAACTGTTTTTT. Translating gives CASSTPRTGEKLFF.

The rearrangement uses TRBV9 and TRBJ1-1; 9 bases fit TRBD1. The CDR3 runs to 17 residues. Germline CDR1 and CDR2: SGDLS and YYNGEE. V was pared by 3 bases and J by 2 bases, with 11 bases of the junction left unmatched. CDR3 nucleotides: TGTGCCAGCAGCGCCGATCTGGGGACAGGGTACAACACTGAAGCTTTCTTT. Residues: CASSADLGTGYNTEAFF.

The chain combines TRBV14 with TRBJ1-2; 9 nucleotides agree with TRBD1. V lost 4 bases and J lost 0; bases outside the gene matches: 6. The CDR3 contains 16 residues. The germline V gene encodes CDR1 SGHDN and CDR2 FVKESK. The CDR3 DNA follows: TGTGCCAGCAGCCCCGGACAGGGGACTGCTAACTATGGCTACACCTTC. Residues: CASSPGQGTANYGYTF.

In nucleotides, the CDR3 is TGTGCCAGCTCATACGTTAACTATGGCTACACCTTC. This sequence encodes CASSYVNYGYTF. The genes are TRBV18 and TRBJ1-2; D remains ambiguous. This CDR3 has 12 amino acids. Germline loops: CDR1 KGHSH, CDR2 LQKENI. V dropped 5 bases and J dropped 1 base, with 5 bases sitting between them.

This chain uses TRBV18 with TRBJ2-2; 7 nucleotides agree with TRBD1. There are 16 residues in the CDR3. V shed 3 bases and J 5 bases; nucleotides not matched to a gene: 9. CDR1 and CDR2 from the germline V gene are KGHSH and LQKENI. CDR3 region: CASSPIRQGWTGELFF. For the CDR3, the DNA is TGTGCCAGCTCACCGATACGACAGGGTTGGACCGGGGAGCTGTTTTTT.

V and J are TRBV28 and TRBJ2-7; TRBD1 might be the D (5 bases). With 4 bases removed from V and 4 bases from J, the gap between germline ends came to 8 bases. Looked up from germline, CDR1 is MDHEN and CDR2 is SYDVKM. The CDR3 extends over 12 amino acids. CDR3 protein: CASSSAGYEQYV. CDR3 DNA: TGTGCCAGCAGTTCCGCAGGGTACGAGCAGTACGTC.

CDR3 sequence (DNA): TGTGCCAGCAGCACCCGGGACGCGGGGAAGGCAGATACGCAGTATTTT. Protein: CASSTRDAGKADTQYF. The J gene is TRBJ2-3, the V gene TRBV7-7; D may be TRBD2 (6 bases). Germline values: CDR1 SSHAT, CDR2 FNYEAQ (reference sequence). With 5 bases removed from V and 4 bases from J, the gap between germline ends came to 19 bases. This CDR3 is built from 16 residues.

The chain joins TRBV5-5 to TRBJ1-5; D possibly corresponds to TRBD1 (5 bases). The CDR3 covers 15 residues. V was trimmed by 0 bases and J by 5 bases, leaving 12 bases between them. The germline V gene encodes CDR1 SGHKS and CDR2 YYEKEE (reference sequence). The chain's CDR3 is CASSLEGREYQPQHF. The DNA for the CDR3 is TGTGCCAGCAGCTTGGAGGGCAGGGAATATCAGCCCCAGCATTTT.